The T cell receptor (beta chain) described here comes from a study of blood T cells in healthy people across ages. With a J-beta primer mix and a sample-barcoded 5' primer, a second PCR ran roughly 7 to 11 cycles. TCRdb reanalysed the 5' RACE reads using MiXCR and keeps one entry per CDR3 protein. The data hold fewer than 1.5 million distinct CDR3 sequences, with approximately 38% observed a single time. The extraction recovered at least 5.5 micrograms of total RNA per sample. Germline V gene sequence: CDR1 SNHLY, CDR2 FYNNEI. V trimming: 5 bases; J trimming: 2 bases; junction bases outside the gene matches: 11. This CDR3 comprises 16 residues.

Sequencing input: blood. This receptor was taken from a woman aged 18-35 years in good health. The V gene is TRBV2, the J gene TRBJ2-5; 7 bases align to TRBD1. The CDR3 region is CASSSSSTGPQETQYF. Written as DNA, the CDR3 is TGTGCCAGCAGTTCTAGCTCGACAGGGCCTCAAGAGACCCAGTACTTC.